A single T cell receptor (beta chain) is shown here with its context. Its antigen is still unknown. The data belong to a study of shared clonotypes between healthy human individuals. Study conclusions and caveats: Sorted-subset sequencing was shown by rarefaction to be incomplete despite large depth. Naive subsets typically showed greater estimated richness than memory subsets. Sampling involved blood alone; tissue repertoires likely differ.

CDR1 and CDR2 from the germline V gene are SGHAT and FQNNGV. V gave up 3 bases and J gave up 6 bases; unmatched junction bases: 6. This CDR3 comprises 14 residues. The repertoire was sequenced with immunoSEQ multiplex PCR; TCRdb's copy has only in-frame clones and lacks some. This table holds more than 550,000 clones, around 90% found once. CD45RO-negative, CCR7-positively selected cells formed the naive CD8 fraction, excluding terminally differentiated effector memory CD45RA+ cells. Nashville, Tennessee was home to all donors, each a Caucasian adult. The sample comprised naive CD8+ T cells sorted from blood. The sequence was obtained from a man younger than 40 in good health. The J gene is TRBJ2-3, the V gene TRBV11-2; 7 bases line up with TRBD2. This CDR3 is CASSLGGDWDTQYF. The DNA of the CDR3 is TGTGCCAGCAGCTTGGGGGGGGATTGGGATACGCAGTATTTT.